A selection of T cell receptor beta chains follows, all from one sample in a study of metastatic and nonmetastatic thyroid tumors. TCRdb recomputed clones from the PCR reads via MiXCR. The sample consists of 31,000 or so clones, 25% to 30% of them appearing once. Sequencing was done on a sample of blood. Source of these receptors: a female donor with papillary thyroid cancer or a benign thyroid nodule (not recorded which). Some clones in this sample may be carry-over from other donors' samples. Both conserved end residues are part of each CDR3. D genes are given only for firm matches. Part of the rows lack a size; the others show once, few, many or a class for expanded clones.

v_gene	d_gene	j_gene	abundance	CDR3nt	CDR3aa
TRBV18	TRBD2	TRBJ2-2	-	TGTGCCAGCTCACCCCGGACTAGTCGCGACGGGGAGCTGTTTTTT	CASSPRTSRDGELFF
TRBV5-1	-	TRBJ1-3	-	TGCGCCAGCAGCTTGGACAACCGGGACGGCTCTGGAAACACCATATATTTT	CASSLDNRDGSGNTIYF
TRBV6-2/TRBV6-3	-	TRBJ1-2	-	TGTGCCATACGTAATCCGGCTCTAAGCTATGGCTACACCTTC	CAIRNPALSYGYTF
TRBV6-2/TRBV6-3	-	TRBJ1-2	few	TGTGCCAGCAGTTATGGGCTAACAGGGATGGCCTATGGCTACACCTTC	CASSYGLTGMAYGYTF
TRBV6-1	-	TRBJ2-7	few	TGTGCCAGCACCCATGGGGGGAGCCCATCCTCCTACGAGCAGTACTTC	CASTHGGSPSSYEQYF
TRBV20-1	TRBD2	TRBJ2-7	-	TGCAGTGCTGAACCGGGGCGAGGGACTAGCGGAGAGCAGTACTTC	CSAEPGRGTSGEQYF
TRBV6-1	-	TRBJ1-5	medium-sized	TGTGCCAGCAGCCCCCGAGGGAGGGGTGGGAGCAATCAGCCCCAGCATTTT	CASSPRGRGGSNQPQHF
TRBV4-1	-	TRBJ2-7	many	TGCGCCAGCAGCCAGACCCTAGGGGAGCAGTACTTC	CASSQTLGEQYF
TRBV5-4	-	TRBJ1-1	many	TGTGCCAGCAGCTTTGAAGGGGCGCGGGCCACTGAAGCTTTCTTT	CASSFEGARATEAFF
TRBV9	-	TRBJ2-7	-	TGTGCCAGCAGCGTAGACAAACAGATTTCCCACGAGCAGTACTTC	CASSVDKQISHEQYF